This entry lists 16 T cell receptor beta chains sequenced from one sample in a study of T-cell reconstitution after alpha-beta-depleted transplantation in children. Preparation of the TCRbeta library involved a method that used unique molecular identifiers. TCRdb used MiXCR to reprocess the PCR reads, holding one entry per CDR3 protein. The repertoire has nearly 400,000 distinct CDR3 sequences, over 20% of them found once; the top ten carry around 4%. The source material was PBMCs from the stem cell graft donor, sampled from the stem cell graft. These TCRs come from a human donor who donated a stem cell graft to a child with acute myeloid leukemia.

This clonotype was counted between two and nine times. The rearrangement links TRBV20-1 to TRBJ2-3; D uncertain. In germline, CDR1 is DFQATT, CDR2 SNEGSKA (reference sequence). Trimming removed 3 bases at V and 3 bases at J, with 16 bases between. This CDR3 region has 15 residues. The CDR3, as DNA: TGCAGTGCTAGTCTAGGATCTATCTCAACAGATACGCAGTATTTT. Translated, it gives CSASLGSISTDTQYF.

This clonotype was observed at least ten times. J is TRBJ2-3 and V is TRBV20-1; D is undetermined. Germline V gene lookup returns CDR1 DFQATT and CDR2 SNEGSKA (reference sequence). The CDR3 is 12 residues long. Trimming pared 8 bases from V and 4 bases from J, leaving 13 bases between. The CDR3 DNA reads TGCAGTACTGAAGAGCGCGCAGATACGCAGTATTTT. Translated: CSTEERADTQYF.

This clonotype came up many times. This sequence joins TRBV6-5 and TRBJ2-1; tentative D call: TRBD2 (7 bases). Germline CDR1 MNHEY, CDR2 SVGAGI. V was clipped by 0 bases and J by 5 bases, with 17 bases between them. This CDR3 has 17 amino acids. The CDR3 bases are TGTGCCAGCAGTTACTCTCGGGGGGCGACGGCCGACAATGAGCAGTTCTTC. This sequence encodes CASSYSRGATADNEQFF.

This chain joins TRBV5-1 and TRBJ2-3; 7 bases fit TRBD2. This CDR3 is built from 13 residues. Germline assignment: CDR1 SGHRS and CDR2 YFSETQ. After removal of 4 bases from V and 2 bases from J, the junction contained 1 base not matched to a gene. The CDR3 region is CASSTSVTDTQYF. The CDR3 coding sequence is TGCGCCAGCAGCACTAGCGTCACAGATACGCAGTATTTT.

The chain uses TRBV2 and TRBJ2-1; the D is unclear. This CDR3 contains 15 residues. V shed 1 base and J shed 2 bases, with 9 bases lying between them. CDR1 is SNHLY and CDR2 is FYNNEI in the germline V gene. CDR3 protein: CASSEGGWAYNEQFF. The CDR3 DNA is TGTGCCAGCAGTGAAGGGGGATGGGCCTACAATGAGCAGTTCTTC.

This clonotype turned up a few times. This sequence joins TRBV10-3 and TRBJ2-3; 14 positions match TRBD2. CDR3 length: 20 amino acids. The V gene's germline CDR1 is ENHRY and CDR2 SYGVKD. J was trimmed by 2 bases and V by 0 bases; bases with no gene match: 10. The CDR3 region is CAISESRGTSGRSNTDTQYF. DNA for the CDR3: TGTGCCATCAGTGAGTCGAGAGGGACTAGCGGGAGAAGCAACACAGATACGCAGTATTTT.

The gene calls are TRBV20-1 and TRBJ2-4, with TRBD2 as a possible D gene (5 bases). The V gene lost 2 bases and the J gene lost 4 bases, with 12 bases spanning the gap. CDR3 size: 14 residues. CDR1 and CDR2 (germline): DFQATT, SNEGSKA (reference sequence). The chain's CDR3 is CSARQSGLKNIQYF. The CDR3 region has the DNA TGCAGTGCTAGACAATCAGGACTGAAAAACATTCAGTACTTC.

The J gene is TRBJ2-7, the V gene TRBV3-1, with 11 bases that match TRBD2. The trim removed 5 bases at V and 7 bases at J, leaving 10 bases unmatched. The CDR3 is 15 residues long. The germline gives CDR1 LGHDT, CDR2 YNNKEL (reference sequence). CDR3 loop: CASSSGTSGSWEQYF. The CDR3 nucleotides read TGTGCCAGCAGCTCAGGGACTAGCGGTTCCTGGGAGCAGTACTTC.

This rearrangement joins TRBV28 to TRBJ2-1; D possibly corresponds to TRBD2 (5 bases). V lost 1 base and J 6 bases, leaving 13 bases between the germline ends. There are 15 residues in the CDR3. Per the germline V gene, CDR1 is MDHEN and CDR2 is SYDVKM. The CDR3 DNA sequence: TGTGCCAGCAGTTTATCCGTAGGGAGCGGCAATGAGCAGTTCTTC. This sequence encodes CASSLSVGSGNEQFF.

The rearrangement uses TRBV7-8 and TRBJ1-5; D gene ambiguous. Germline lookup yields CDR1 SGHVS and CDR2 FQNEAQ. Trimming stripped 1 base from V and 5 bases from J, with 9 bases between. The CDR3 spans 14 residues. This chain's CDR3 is CASSLVLADQPQHF. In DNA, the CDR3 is TGTGCCAGCAGCTTAGTTTTAGCGGATCAGCCCCAGCATTTT. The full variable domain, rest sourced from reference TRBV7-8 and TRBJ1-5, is GAGVSQSPRYKVAKRGQDVALRCDPISGHVSLFWYQQALGQGPEFLTYFQNEAQLDKSGLPSDRFFAERPEGSVSTLKIQRTQQEDSAVYLCASSLVLADQPQHFGDGTRLSIL.

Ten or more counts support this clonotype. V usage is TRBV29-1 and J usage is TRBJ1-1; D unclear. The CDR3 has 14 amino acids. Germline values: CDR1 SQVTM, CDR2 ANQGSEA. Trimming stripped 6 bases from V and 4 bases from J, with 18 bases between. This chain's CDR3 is CSVARGPTGTEAFF. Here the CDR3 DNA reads TGCAGCGTCGCCCGCGGACCCACGGGCACTGAAGCTTTCTTT.

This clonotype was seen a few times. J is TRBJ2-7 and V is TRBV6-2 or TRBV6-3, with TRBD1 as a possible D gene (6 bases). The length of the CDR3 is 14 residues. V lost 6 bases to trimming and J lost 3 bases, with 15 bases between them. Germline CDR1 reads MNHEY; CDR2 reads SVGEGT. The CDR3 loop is CASSHRVAHYEQYF. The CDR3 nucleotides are TGTGCCAGCAGCCACAGGGTTGCCCACTACGAGCAGTACTTC.

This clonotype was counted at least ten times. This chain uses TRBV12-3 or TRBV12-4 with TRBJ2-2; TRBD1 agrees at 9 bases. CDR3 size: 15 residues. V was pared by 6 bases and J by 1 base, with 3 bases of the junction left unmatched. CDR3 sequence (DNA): TGTGCCAGCAGAACGGGACAGGGGAACACCGGGGAGCTGTTTTTT. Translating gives CASRTGQGNTGELFF.

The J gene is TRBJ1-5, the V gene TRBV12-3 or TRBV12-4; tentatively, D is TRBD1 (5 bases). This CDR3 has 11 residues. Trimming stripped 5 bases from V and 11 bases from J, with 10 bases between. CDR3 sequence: CASSGTYAQHF. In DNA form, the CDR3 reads TGTGCCAGCAGTGGGACTTATGCCCAGCATTTT.

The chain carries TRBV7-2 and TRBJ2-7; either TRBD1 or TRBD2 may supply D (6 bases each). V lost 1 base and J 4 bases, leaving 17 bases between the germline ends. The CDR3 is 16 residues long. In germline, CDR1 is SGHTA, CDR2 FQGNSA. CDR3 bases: TGTGCCAGCAGCTTAGTGGGGGGCGCCGAGGGGTACGAGCAGTACTTC. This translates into CASSLVGGAEGYEQYF.

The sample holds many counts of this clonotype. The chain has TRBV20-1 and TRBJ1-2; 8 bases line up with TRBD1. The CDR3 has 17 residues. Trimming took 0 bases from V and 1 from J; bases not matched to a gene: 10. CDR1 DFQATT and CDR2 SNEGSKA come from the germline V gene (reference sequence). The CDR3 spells CSARDLKDRAFNYGYTF. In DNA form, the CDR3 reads TGCAGTGCTAGAGATCTCAAGGACAGGGCTTTTAACTATGGCTACACCTTC.